These 28 T cell receptor beta chains share one sample of origin, sequenced in a study of multiple sclerosis patients with progressive multifocal leukoencephalopathy. Time point of the sample: about a year of natalizumab therapy. Profiled with immunoSEQ multiplex PCR; TCRdb holds only in-frame clones, not every one. Among around 25,000 clones listed, approximately 90% were seen once. The sample was PBMCs, taken from a patient treated with natalizumab. The receptors shown here come from a man aged 25-40 years with multiple sclerosis.

The CDR3 region is CASSEYGGTDEQYF. For the CDR3, the DNA is TGTGCCAGCAGTGAATACGGAGGAACCGACGAGCAGTACTTC. The chain employs TRBV25-1 and TRBJ2-7; D perhaps matches TRBD2 (5 bases). This CDR3 has 14 residues. Germline values: CDR1 MGHDK, CDR2 SYGVNS. V was pared by 0 bases and J by 5 bases, with 11 bases between.

The CDR3 region has the DNA TGTGCCAGCAGCTATGACAGGGTTTGGGAAAAACTGTTTTTT. Its protein product is CASSYDRVWEKLFF. This sequence joins TRBV11-2 and TRBJ1-4; 7 bases align to TRBD1. Germline V gene data show CDR1 as SGHAT and CDR2 as FQNNGV. This CDR3 region has 14 residues. With V trimmed by 4 bases and J by 8 bases, 7 bases remained unmatched.

The rearrangement joins TRBV5-4 to TRBJ2-1; TRBD2 aligns across 9 bases. The CDR3 consists of 15 residues. V shed 1 base, J shed 8 bases, and the junction held 7 bases outside the gene matches. CDR1 is SGHNT, CDR2 YYREEE, per germline (reference sequence). The CDR3 sequence: CASSLRVAGEDEQFF. The DNA of the CDR3 is TGTGCCAGCAGCTTGAGGGTAGCGGGAGAGGATGAGCAGTTCTTC.

The J gene is TRBJ2-5, the V gene TRBV27; D gene ambiguous. V was shortened by 7 bases and J by 2 bases, with 5 bases between the two germline ends. Germline V gene sequence: CDR1 MNHEY, CDR2 SMNVEV (reference sequence). The CDR3 consists of 11 residues. The CDR3 DNA follows: TGTGCCAGCAAAGGGCAAGAGACCCAGTACTTC. Protein sequence: CASKGQETQYF.

V usage is TRBV6-5 and J usage is TRBJ2-7, with D unclear. Between the trimmed V and J ends, which lost 0 bases and 5 bases, there was a span of 8 bases. Germline CDR1 reads MNHEY; CDR2 reads SVGAGI. This CDR3 has 13 amino acids. The CDR3: CASSYSPRDEQYV. The CDR3 DNA reads TGTGCCAGCAGTTACTCCCCTCGGGACGAGCAGTACGTC.

This sequence joins TRBV7-9 and TRBJ2-1; the D gene is possibly TRBD2 (6 bases). This CDR3 is 16 amino acids long. Between the trimmed V and J ends, which lost 5 bases and 3 bases, there was a span of 17 bases. The germline V gene encodes CDR1 SEHNR and CDR2 FQNEAQ (reference sequence). This CDR3 reads CASSPPGSALYNEQFF. The CDR3 DNA reads as TGTGCCAGCAGCCCCCCCGGGAGCGCTCTCTACAATGAGCAGTTCTTC.

V is TRBV6-5 and J is TRBJ1-1; TRBD1 is a possible D gene (5 bases). Germline CDR1 and CDR2: MNHEY and SVGAGI. This CDR3 is built from 13 residues. The germline V and J ends were trimmed by 7 bases and 0 bases, with 9 bases remaining between them. Here the CDR3 reads CASTRAMNTEAFF. The CDR3 nucleotides are TGTGCCAGCACCAGGGCGATGAACACTGAAGCTTTCTTT.

This clone was found once. The rearrangement uses TRBV14 and TRBJ2-1; 8 bases map to TRBD1. Germline CDR1 and CDR2: SGHDN and FVKESK. The CDR3 runs to 13 residues. Trimming took 4 bases from V and 8 from J; bases not matched to a gene: 4. The CDR3 DNA follows: TGTGCCAGCAGCCGCGACAGGGGCTATGAGCAGTTCTTC. Translating it yields CASSRDRGYEQFF.

This clone is a singleton in its sample. The rearrangement joins TRBV7-9 to TRBJ2-1; weak D call: TRBD2 (6 bases). V was trimmed by 1 base and J by 6 bases, leaving 25 bases between them. CDR3 length: 19 residues. The germline gives CDR1 SEHNR, CDR2 FQNEAQ (reference sequence). The CDR3 protein is CASSLDTPPVQGGVNEQFF. Written as DNA, the CDR3 is TGTGCCAGCAGCTTAGACACCCCGCCAGTCCAGGGAGGTGTCAATGAGCAGTTCTTC. Based on the CDR3 plus reference TRBV7-9 and TRBJ2-1, the full variable domain is DTGVSQNPRHKITKRGQNVTFRCDPISEHNRLYWYRQTLGQGPEFLTYFQNEAQLEKSRLLSDRFSAERPKGSFSTLEIQRTEQGDSAMYLCASSLDTPPVQGGVNEQFFGPGTRLTVL.

The CDR3 sequence is CASSSESNQPQHF. CDR3 bases: TGTGCCAGCAGCTCGGAAAGCAATCAGCCCCAGCATTTT. This sequence joins TRBV7-8 and TRBJ1-5, with no clear D. Germline V gene sequence: CDR1 SGHVS, CDR2 FQNEAQ. The CDR3 runs 13 residues. With 4 bases removed from V and 1 base from J, the gap between germline ends came to 5 bases.

The chain carries TRBV11-3 and TRBJ2-2; D is possibly TRBD2 (6 bases). The V end was cut by 5 bases, the J end by 4 bases, with 14 bases between. This CDR3 spans 15 amino acids. Germline V gene lookup returns CDR1 SGHNT and CDR2 YENEEA. The CDR3 spells CASSRLGRGTGELFF. The CDR3, as DNA: TGTGCCAGCAGCCGACTAGGGCGAGGCACCGGGGAGCTGTTTTTT. The whole variable domain, remainder taken from reference TRBV11-3 and TRBJ2-2, is EAGVVQSPRYKIIEKKQPVAFWCNPISGHNTLYWYLQNLGQGPELLIRYENEEAVDDSQLPKDRFSAERLKGVDSTLKIQPAELGDSAVYLCASSRLGRGTGELFFGEGSRLTVL.

The chain joins TRBV10-3 to TRBJ2-3, with 9 bases identical to TRBD2. The junction had 6 bases not matched to a gene; V was cut back by 4 bases and J by 4 bases. Germline CDR1 and CDR2: ENHRY and SYGVKD. The CDR3 is 15 residues long. CDR3 sequence reads: CAISGAVAGADTQYF. CDR3 nucleotides: TGTGCCATCAGTGGGGCAGTAGCGGGAGCAGATACGCAGTATTTT.

This clone is a singleton in its sample. V gene TRBV11-2 combines with J gene TRBJ2-5, with TRBD2 matching over 7 bases. With 5 bases clipped from V and 3 bases from J, the junction kept 12 bases outside the gene matches. Looked up from germline, CDR1 is SGHAT and CDR2 is FQNNGV. CDR3 length: 16 amino acids. CDR3 sequence: CASSRAGGRSEETQYF. In DNA, the CDR3 is TGTGCCAGCAGCCGGGCGGGCGGGAGATCAGAAGAGACCCAGTACTTC.

The chain links TRBV19 to TRBJ1-4; D is uncertain. The V and J ends lost 7 bases and 4 bases respectively, with 13 bases between them. This CDR3 comprises 14 residues. The germline CDR1 and CDR2 sequences are LNHDA and SQIVND (reference sequence). Here the CDR3 DNA reads TGTGCCAGTACCCCCGGGAGGTTTAATGAAAAACTGTTTTTT. It codes for CASTPGRFNEKLFF.

A word on this clone: Its ends do not fully match the called genes, so a read error is possible. The chain links TRBV19 to TRBJ2-1, with D tentatively TRBD2 (5 bases). This CDR3 is 13 amino acids long. Germline-derived CDR1 and CDR2 are LNHDA and SQIVND (reference sequence). The DNA of the CDR3 is TGTGCCAGTAGTATCGGACTTCACAATGGGCAGTTCTTC. Protein: CASSIGLHNGQFF. Full variable domain (rest looked up from reference TRBV19 and TRBJ2-1): DGGITQSPKYLFRKEGQNVTLSCEQNLNHDAMYWYRQDPGQGLRLIYYSQIVNDFQKGDIAEGYSVSREKKESFPLTVTSAQKNPTAFYLCASSIGLHNGQFFGPGTRLTVL.

V gene TRBV7-9 combines with J gene TRBJ2-7; 8 bases map to TRBD2. The CDR3 loop spans 17 amino acids. Germline V gives CDR1 SEHNR, CDR2 FQNEAQ (reference sequence). The junction had 11 bases not matched to a gene; V was cut back by 4 bases and J by 0 bases. The CDR3 coding sequence is TGTGCCAGCAGCTCCATCCTAGGAGCGGGAGTCTCCTACGAGCAGTACTTC. It yields the protein CASSSILGAGVSYEQYF.

The chain uses TRBV6-4 and TRBJ1-2; D possibly corresponds to TRBD1 (5 bases). The V end was cut by 6 bases, the J end by 2 bases, with 22 bases between. The length of the CDR3 is 17 residues. Germline V gene sequence: CDR1 MRHNA, CDR2 SNTAGT. The CDR3 region is CASREKIQVGANYGYTF. DNA for the CDR3: TGTGCCAGCAGGGAGAAGATACAGGTCGGGGCGAACTATGGCTACACCTTC.

The chain joins TRBV4-1 to TRBJ2-1; a weak D match, TRBD2 (5 bases). CDR1 is MGHRA and CDR2 is YSYEKL in the germline V gene. The CDR3 is 16 residues long. Trimming shortened V by 0 bases and J by 2 bases, and 11 bases separated the two germline ends. CDR3 sequence: CASSQDEGATYNEQFF. The CDR3 region has the DNA TGCGCCAGCAGCCAAGATGAGGGTGCCACCTACAATGAGCAGTTCTTC.

The chain uses TRBV25-1 and TRBJ1-2; D ambiguous. This CDR3 region has 13 residues. Germline V gene lookup returns CDR1 MGHDK and CDR2 SYGVNS. V was trimmed by 5 bases and J by 7 bases, leaving 14 bases between them. CDR3 nucleotide sequence: TGTGCCAGCAGTATGGGGATCGCGCTTGGCTACACCTTC. Translation gives CASSMGIALGYTF.

The chain links TRBV13 to TRBJ2-5, with TRBD1 matching over 8 bases. The better agreement between TRBJ2-7 and the DNA end casts doubt on the J call. Per germline, CDR1 PRHDT and CDR2 FYEKMQ (reference sequence). The CDR3 totals 14 residues. CDR3 coding DNA: TGTGCCAGCAGCTTCGGACAGGGCCACTACGAGCAGTACTTC. Encoded protein: CASSFGQGHYEQYF.

This chain uses TRBV5-4 with TRBJ1-4, with TRBD1 matching 11 bases. V lost 5 bases and J lost 7; bases outside the gene matches: 4. The CDR3 loop spans 14 amino acids. Germline loops: CDR1 SGHNT, CDR2 YYREEE (reference sequence). The CDR3: CASRRDRGTEKLFF. The CDR3 nucleotides are TGTGCCAGCAGACGGGACAGGGGGACTGAAAAACTGTTTTTT.

The chain couples TRBV18 to TRBJ2-3, with 7 bases aligning to TRBD2. V lost 6 bases, J lost 3 bases, and 12 bases stayed unmatched. CDR1 KGHSH and CDR2 LQKENI come from the germline V gene. The CDR3 is made up of 16 amino acids. DNA for the CDR3: TGTGCCAGCTCGATTAGGCGGGAGTTTTTGACAGATACGCAGTATTTT. Its protein product is CASSIRREFLTDTQYF.

The chain carries TRBV4-1 and TRBJ2-1, with 16 bases identical to TRBD2. This CDR3 is 17 amino acids long. Unmatched junction bases numbered 7, after V lost 7 bases and J lost 4 bases. Germline CDR1 and CDR2: MGHRA and YSYEKL. The CDR3 region has the DNA TGCGCCAGCAACAGGGGACTAGCGGGAGGGGGGTACAATGAGCAGTTCTTC. Amino acids: CASNRGLAGGGYNEQFF.

This clone occurred once. This chain connects TRBV11-3 to TRBJ2-1, with 8 bases that match TRBD1. The germline V gene encodes CDR1 SGHNT and CDR2 YENEEA. The V and J ends lost 4 bases and 7 bases, in that order; junction bases with no gene match: 9. The CDR3 runs to 15 residues. The CDR3, as DNA: TGTGCCAGCAGCTCGTACCGGGACAGGCAGAATGAGCAGTTCTTC. Protein sequence: CASSSYRDRQNEQFF. The variable domain in full, with the rest retrieved from reference TRBV11-3 and TRBJ2-1, is EAGVVQSPRYKIIEKKQPVAFWCNPISGHNTLYWYLQNLGQGPELLIRYENEEAVDDSQLPKDRFSAERLKGVDSTLKIQPAELGDSAVYLCASSSYRDRQNEQFFGPGTRLTVL.

The V call is TRBV4-3, the J call TRBJ1-1, with D maybe TRBD1 (5 bases). Per the germline V gene, CDR1 is LGHNA and CDR2 is YSLEER. The CDR3 spans 19 residues. The V end lost 1 base, the J end lost 0 bases, and 21 bases lay between the germline ends. The chain's CDR3 is CASSQGAGTKMLMNTEAFF. The CDR3 DNA is TGCGCCAGCAGCCAAGGCGCCGGGACCAAGATGCTCATGAACACTGAAGCTTTCTTT.

The J gene is TRBJ2-1, the V gene TRBV11-3; 7 positions agree with TRBD2. The V gene's germline CDR1 is SGHNT and CDR2 YENEEA. After removal of 2 bases from V and 4 bases from J, the junction contained 5 bases not matched to a gene. The CDR3 is 15 residues long. The CDR3 spells CASSLRSSGYNEQFF. As DNA, the CDR3 is TGTGCCAGCAGCTTAAGGTCTAGCGGTTACAATGAGCAGTTCTTC.

The table lists this clone with a count of one. The junction departs from the called germline gene at one end, perhaps through a read error. The rearrangement links TRBV5-1 to TRBJ1-2, with D possibly matching TRBD1 (5 bases). This CDR3 region has 15 residues. Germline-derived CDR1 and CDR2 are SGHRS and YFSETQ. DNA of the CDR3: TGTGCCAGCAGCCCCCGACAGTTACTTTCCTATGGCTACACCTTC. It translates to CASSPRQLLSYGYTF.

This clone has only a few counts. The chain has TRBV19 and TRBJ2-7, with TRBD2 identical over 8 bases. The CDR3 loop spans 13 amino acids. J was trimmed by 5 bases and V by 7 bases; bases with no gene match: 7. The germline V gene has CDR1 LNHDA and CDR2 SQIVND (reference sequence). The CDR3 spells CASKGAGVNEQYF. The CDR3 DNA reads as TGTGCCAGTAAAGGAGCGGGAGTAAACGAGCAGTACTTC.